The table lists the clone carrying this TCR beta chain with a count of one. The assay was immunoSEQ multiplex PCR, and TCRdb's table has in-frame clones only and misses some. The sample includes 2,500,000 or so clones, over 85% of them seen just once. These data are taken from a study of shared clonotypes between healthy human individuals. V shed 3 bases, J shed 5 bases, and the junction held 6 bases outside the gene matches. The CDR3 runs 14 residues. Germline lookup yields CDR1 SGDLS and CDR2 YYNGEE. The gene calls are TRBV9 and TRBJ1-1, with 8 bases matching TRBD1. The origin of this receptor is a man aged 18 to 35 in good health. Some clones in this sample may be carry-over from other donors' samples. The specimen was naive CD4+ T cells from PBMCs. Subset noted: CD45RA+ positively selected. CDR3 nucleotide sequence: TGTGCCAGCAGCGGACAACAGGGGGGGACTGAAGCTTTCTTT. Translating it yields CASSGQQGGTEAFF.